This T cell receptor beta chain was found in a study of OX40 agonist ivuxolimab in advanced cancers. Turning to the study itself: Prior anti-PD-1, anti-PD-L1 or anti-CTLA-4 therapy did not bar entry, and more than 35% had some.

Whole-study findings and limits: Among the least clonally expanded were partial responders at 0.1-3.0 mg/kg.

The protocol was immunoSEQ multiplex PCR, while the TCRdb copy is restricted to in-frame clones and leaves out a portion. The table has tens of thousands of clones, 80% to 90% seen once. The germline gives CDR1 SQVTM, CDR2 ANQGSEA. V dropped 4 bases and J dropped 0 bases, with 7 bases sitting between them. The length of the CDR3 is 12 residues. A note on this clone: Antigen: not known.

The genes are TRBV29-1 and TRBJ2-7; D gene ambiguous. This clonotype was obtained from an adult with an advanced solid tumor such as melanoma, head and neck, liver or kidney cancer. The sequenced sample was CD4+ or CD8+ T cells sorted from blood, obtained in a trial of the OX40 agonist ivuxolimab. DNA of the CDR3: TGCAGCGTTGGGGAAAGCTCCTACGAGCAGTACTTC. It specifies CSVGESSYEQYF.